The next 30 T cell receptor beta chains were all read from a single sample in a study of T cell responses to AZD1222 COVID-19 vaccine. TCRdb's copy holds only in-frame clones and misses some; the assay was immunoSEQ multiplex PCR. The sample lists about 150,000 clones; 86% were seen once. The sequencing used peripheral blood, collected 28 days after the second AZD1222 dose. All receptors come from an adult who received the AZD1222 COVID-19 vaccine.

The chain recombines TRBV24-1 with TRBJ1-1, with D maybe TRBD1 (5 bases). V was pared by 9 bases and J by 5 bases, with 15 bases between. Germline CDR1 reads KGHDR; CDR2 reads SFDVKD. The CDR3 sequence is 13 residues long. The CDR3 loop is CATLQTGVTEAFF. The CDR3 DNA is TGTGCCACCCTTCAAACGGGGGTAACTGAAGCTTTCTTT.

CDR3 amino acids: CASSFQTGYYSNQPQHF. CDR3 sequence (DNA): TGTGCCAGCAGCTTCCAGACTGGCTACTATAGCAATCAGCCCCAGCATTTT. This chain links TRBV7-2 with TRBJ1-5; the D is unclear. This CDR3 region has 17 residues. Germline CDR1 is SGHTA and CDR2 is FQGNSA. V dropped 3 bases and J dropped 0 bases, with 15 bases sitting between them.

This clone was seen a handful of times. The rearrangement uses TRBV14 and TRBJ1-6; D is perhaps TRBD1 (6 bases). Germline V gives CDR1 SGHDN, CDR2 FVKESK. The CDR3 runs 13 residues. V lost 3 bases and J lost 9, with 9 bases in between. The CDR3 sequence is CASSHEGGSPLHF. The CDR3, as DNA: TGTGCCAGCAGCCATGAGGGGGGTTCACCCCTCCACTTT.

This chain uses TRBV4-1 with TRBJ1-2, with D perhaps TRBD1 (6 bases). Trimming removed 0 bases from V and 4 bases from J, with 12 bases in between. The V gene's germline CDR1 is MGHRA and CDR2 YSYEKL. The CDR3 runs 15 residues. The CDR3 bases are TGCGCCAGCAGCCAAGAAGCCGACAGGATCTATGGCTACACCTTC. Protein sequence: CASSQEADRIYGYTF.

The rearrangement joins TRBV2 to TRBJ1-1, with 8 bases matching TRBD1. J lost 0 bases, V lost 9 bases, and 6 bases had no gene match. The CDR3 covers 14 residues. The germline gives CDR1 SNHLY, CDR2 FYNNEI. CDR3 amino acids: CASIRDRMNTEAFF. CDR3 DNA: TGTGCCAGTATACGGGACAGGATGAACACTGAAGCTTTCTTT.

In this sample, this clone turned up once. DNA of the CDR3: TGTGCCAGCAACGACAGGCATGGCTACACCTTC. Protein sequence: CASNDRHGYTF. The chain couples TRBV28 to TRBJ1-2; D perhaps matches TRBD1 (6 bases). Per germline, CDR1 MDHEN and CDR2 SYDVKM. CDR3 length equals 11 residues. With 7 bases removed from V and 6 bases from J, the gap between germline ends came to 9 bases.

This chain links TRBV27 with TRBJ2-5; 7 bases are shared with TRBD1. This CDR3 spans 14 amino acids. J was trimmed by 2 bases and V by 6 bases; bases with no gene match: 6. Germline values: CDR1 MNHEY, CDR2 SMNVEV (reference sequence). Here the CDR3 DNA reads TGTGCCAGCAGCCAAATGACAGGGCAAGAGACCCAGTACTTC. Encoded protein: CASSQMTGQETQYF.

This chain links TRBV7-9 with TRBJ2-5; D perhaps matches TRBD2 (5 bases). Trimming took off 1 base at V and 2 bases at J, with 8 bases between the two ends. The CDR3 length is 14 residues. Germline V lookup: CDR1 SEHNR, CDR2 FQNEAQ (reference sequence). The CDR3, as DNA: TGTGCCAGCAGCTTAGTACTAGGGCAAGAGACCCAGTACTTC. This codes for CASSLVLGQETQYF.

The chain combines TRBV9 with TRBJ1-2; 10 positions match TRBD1. V gave up 2 bases and J gave up 8 bases; unmatched junction bases: 9. This CDR3 is built from 15 residues. CDR1 SGDLS and CDR2 YYNGEE come from the germline V gene. The CDR3 DNA reads as TGTGCCAGCAGCGTGACCGGGACAGGGGTAGGCGGCTACACCTTC. Translating gives CASSVTGTGVGGYTF.

V is TRBV6-4 and J is TRBJ1-4; 9 nucleotides line up with TRBD1. Unmatched junction bases numbered 4, after V lost 3 bases and J lost 5 bases. The CDR3 spans 15 residues. CDR1 and CDR2 from the germline V gene are MRHNA and SNTAGT. This CDR3 is CASSEDGTGNEKLFF. The DNA of the CDR3 is TGTGCCAGCAGTGAAGACGGGACAGGGAATGAAAAACTGTTTTTT.

This clone was counted between two and nine times. V and J are TRBV4-1 and TRBJ2-1, with 9 bases aligning to TRBD2. Germline CDR1 MGHRA, CDR2 YSYEKL. The CDR3 totals 14 residues. The V gene end was trimmed by 5 bases and the J gene end by 5 bases; junction bases not matched to a gene: 4. The DNA of the CDR3 is TGCGCCAGCAGCAGACTAGCGGTTGACAATGAGCAGTTCTTC. Residues: CASSRLAVDNEQFF.

The rearrangement uses TRBV6-5 and TRBJ2-3, with 9 bases fitting TRBD1. Germline V lookup: CDR1 MNHEY, CDR2 SVGAGI. CDR3 length: 15 residues. Germline trimming cut 6 bases from V and 2 bases from J; bases unmatched to any gene: 6. For the CDR3, the DNA is TGTGCCAGCAGCCCCGGACAGGGGAACACAGATACGCAGTATTTT. Amino acid sequence: CASSPGQGNTDTQYF.

This chain joins TRBV24-1 and TRBJ1-1; D possibly corresponds to TRBD1 (5 bases). The CDR3 runs to 11 residues. Trimming removed 5 bases from V and 10 bases from J, with 10 bases in between. Germline-derived CDR1 and CDR2 are KGHDR and SFDVKD. The CDR3 region has the DNA TGTGCCACCAGTGTTTGCACAGGAGCTTTCTTT. Its protein product is CATSVCTGAFF.

The chain couples TRBV10-3 to TRBJ1-2, with D perhaps matching TRBD1 (5 bases). CDR1 is ENHRY, CDR2 SYGVKD, per germline. V lost 3 bases to trimming and J lost 7 bases, with 12 bases between them. The CDR3 runs 13 residues. CDR3 DNA: TGTGCCATCAGTGAAAACTATCAGGGTGGCTACACCTTC. Translation: CAISENYQGGYTF.

This chain joins TRBV6-2 or TRBV6-3 and TRBJ2-5; D is possibly TRBD1 or TRBD2 (5 bases each). Germline lookup yields CDR1 MNHEY and CDR2 SVGEGT. The V and J ends lost 0 bases and 4 bases respectively, with 24 bases between them. The CDR3 extends over 19 amino acids. Written as DNA, the CDR3 is TGTGCCAGCAGTTACTCGAACGGGACCCTAGGGAGACGAGGAGAGACCCAGTACTTC. Translation gives CASSYSNGTLGRRGETQYF.

The chain combines TRBV3-1 (or the pseudogene TRBV3-2) with TRBJ2-7, with 7 bases lining up with TRBD1. CDR1 and CDR2 from the germline V gene are LGHDT and YNNKEL (reference sequence). The CDR3 runs 14 residues. With V trimmed by 2 bases and J by 3 bases, 4 bases remained unmatched. CDR3 protein: CASSQSQGHYEQYF. DNA for the CDR3: TGTGCCAGCAGCCAATCACAGGGGCACTACGAGCAGTACTTC.

The CDR3 bases are TGTGCCAGCAGCCGAACCGGGACACCAACCTACGAGCAGTACTTC. It encodes CASSRTGTPTYEQYF. This chain connects TRBV7-6 to TRBJ2-7; the D gene is possibly TRBD1 (6 bases). The germline V and J ends were trimmed by 5 bases and 2 bases, with 16 bases remaining between them. The V gene's germline CDR1 is SGHVS and CDR2 FNYEAQ. This CDR3 is built from 15 residues.

CDR3 DNA: TGCGCCAGCAGCTTACAGGAGTCCAATGAAAAACTGTTTTTT. It specifies CASSLQESNEKLFF. The genes are TRBV5-1 and TRBJ1-4; D is perhaps TRBD1 (5 bases). This CDR3 has 14 amino acids. The germline V gene has CDR1 SGHRS and CDR2 YFSETQ. Trimming removed 2 bases at V and 5 bases at J, with 10 bases between.

This clone occurred once. J is TRBJ2-2 and V is TRBV3-1 (or the pseudogene TRBV3-2), with D unclear. Trimming removed 4 bases at V and 3 bases at J, with 3 bases between. The CDR3 runs to 12 residues. From germline, CDR1 is LGHDT and CDR2 YNNKEL (reference sequence). This CDR3 reads CASSRYTGELFF. The CDR3 nucleotides are TGTGCCAGCAGCCGTTACACCGGGGAGCTGTTTTTT.

V usage is TRBV5-8 and J usage is TRBJ1-6; D is unresolved. Germline values: CDR1 SGHTS, CDR2 YDEGEE. This CDR3 is built from 14 residues. Trimming removed 2 bases from V and 0 bases from J, with 3 bases in between. CDR3 region: CASSFGSYNSPLHF. The CDR3 DNA reads TGTGCCAGCAGCTTTGGCTCCTATAATTCACCCCTCCACTTT.

The rearrangement links TRBV6-5 to TRBJ1-6, with 7 positions matching TRBD1. Losses at the gene ends were 4 bases for V and 7 bases for J; bases not matched to a gene: 10. There are 16 residues in the CDR3. Germline assignment: CDR1 MNHEY and CDR2 SVGAGI. The CDR3 loop reads CASSSLPRGANSPLHF. The DNA for the CDR3 is TGTGCCAGCAGTTCACTCCCCAGGGGGGCGAATTCACCCCTCCACTTT.

The chain uses TRBV21-1 and TRBJ2-7. TRBV21-1 is noted as a pseudogene. The CDR3 has 10 amino acids. DNA for the CDR3: TGTGCCCCGGCTACGGACGAGCAGTACTTC. As protein: CAPATDEQYF.

This clone was counted only a few times. This chain uses TRBV6-5 with TRBJ1-2, with 9 bases lining up with TRBD1. J lost 4 bases, V lost 5 bases, and 5 bases had no gene match. The CDR3 covers 14 residues. Germline V gives CDR1 MNHEY, CDR2 SVGAGI. For the CDR3, the DNA is TGTGCCAGCAGTACAGGGGGCCGGGGCTATGGCTACACCTTC. Protein: CASSTGGRGYGYTF.

The chain joins TRBV4-1 to TRBJ1-6, with D possibly TRBD1 on 5 matching bases. Trimming cost V 1 base and J 5 bases, with 9 bases left between them. CDR3 size: 15 residues. Looked up from germline, CDR1 is MGHRA and CDR2 is YSYEKL. This CDR3 reads CASSQGGADNSPLHF. The CDR3 nucleotides read TGCGCCAGCAGCCAAGGGGGCGCAGATAATTCACCCCTCCACTTT.

The chain combines TRBV7-8 with TRBJ1-4, with D unclear. Per the germline V gene, CDR1 is SGHVS and CDR2 is FQNEAQ. V gave up 5 bases and J gave up 6 bases, with 16 bases separating them. CDR3 length equals 15 residues. Here the CDR3 DNA reads TGTGCCAGCAGCCCAATGGTCGCACCGGATGAAAAACTGTTTTTT. This translates into CASSPMVAPDEKLFF.

The V and J genes are TRBV2 and TRBJ2-5; TRBD2 matches at 13 bases. V was clipped by 5 bases and J by 4 bases; unmatched bases: 10. Germline assignment: CDR1 SNHLY and CDR2 FYNNEI. This CDR3 region has 17 residues. The CDR3 region has the DNA TGTGCCAGCAGTCCTACTAGGACTAGCGGGAGTCGAGAGACCCAGTACTTC. Amino acid sequence: CASSPTRTSGSRETQYF.

DNA of the CDR3: TGCGCCAGCAGCTTGGAGGGACTGCGCTACGAGCAGTACTTC. This codes for CASSLEGLRYEQYF. The genes are TRBV5-1 and TRBJ2-7; a possible D gene is TRBD2 (6 bases). The germline gives CDR1 SGHRS, CDR2 YFSETQ. V was trimmed by 0 bases and J by 3 bases, leaving 10 bases between them. This CDR3 comprises 14 residues.

This clone was counted a single time. V usage is TRBV25-1 and J usage is TRBJ2-4; tentative D call: TRBD1 (6 bases). The CDR3 runs to 12 residues. Trimming shortened V by 0 bases and J by 13 bases, and 10 bases separated the two germline ends. Germline CDR1 and CDR2: MGHDK and SYGVNS. CDR3 loop: CASSEYPGQQYF. The CDR3 region has the DNA TGTGCCAGCAGTGAATATCCTGGACAGCAGTACTTC.

The chain recombines TRBV20-1 with TRBJ2-7, with D hard to call. The ends were cut back, 3 bases at V and 5 bases at J, with 5 bases in the middle. The length of the CDR3 is 10 residues. Germline CDR1 DFQATT, CDR2 SNEGSKA (reference sequence). This chain's CDR3 is CSARGDEQYF. Here the CDR3 DNA reads TGCAGTGCTAGGGGTGACGAGCAGTACTTC.

This chain links TRBV9 with TRBJ2-3, with D possibly matching TRBD1 (5 bases). Deletions cut 1 base from V and 0 bases from J, with 12 bases between. CDR1 and CDR2 (germline): SGDLS, YYNGEE. This CDR3 has 16 amino acids. CDR3 residues: CASSVLSAGSTDTQYF. CDR3 bases: TGTGCCAGCAGCGTACTGTCAGCAGGGAGCACAGATACGCAGTATTTT.